This T cell receptor (beta chain) was sequenced during a study of shared clonotypes between healthy human individuals. Deep-level assay runs were performed. The input for sorted-subset replicate PCRs was roughly 180 ng DNA, about 30,000 T cell genomes. Authors' processing steps: ImmunoSEQ output held junction-only sequences without quality scores, so filtering differed. Repertoires were generated with immunoSEQ multiplex PCR, while TCRdb's copy carries only in-frame clones and drops some. The DNA was the basis for D and trimming; V, J and clone size are from that table. The sample lists hundreds of thousands of clones; around 97% were seen once. Sequenced: naive CD4+ T cells sorted from blood. The subset denotes: CD45RA+ positively selected. The source is a woman aged 25 to 39 in good health.

CDR3 sequence (DNA): TGCAGTGCTCGGAGGGCATCCTACACCTTC. Protein sequence: CSARRASYTF. The V call is TRBV20-1, the J call TRBJ1-2; no reliable D call. Trimming left V 5 bases short and J 10 bases short, with 11 bases between. Germline V gene lookup returns CDR1 DFQATT and CDR2 SNEGSKA (reference sequence). The CDR3 consists of 10 residues.